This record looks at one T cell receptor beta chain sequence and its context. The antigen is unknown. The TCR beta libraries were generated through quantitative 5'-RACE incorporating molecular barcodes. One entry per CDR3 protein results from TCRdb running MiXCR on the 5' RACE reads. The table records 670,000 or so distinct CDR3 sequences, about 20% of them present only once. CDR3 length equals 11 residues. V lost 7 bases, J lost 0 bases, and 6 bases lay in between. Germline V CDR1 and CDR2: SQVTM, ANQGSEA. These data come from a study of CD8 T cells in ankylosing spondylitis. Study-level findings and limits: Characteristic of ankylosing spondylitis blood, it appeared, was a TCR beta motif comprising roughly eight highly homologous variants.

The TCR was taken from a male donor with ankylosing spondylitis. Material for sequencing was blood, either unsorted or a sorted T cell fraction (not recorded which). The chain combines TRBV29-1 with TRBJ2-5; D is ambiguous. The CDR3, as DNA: TGCAGCGGACGCTACCAAGAGACCCAGTACTTC. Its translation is CSGRYQETQYF.